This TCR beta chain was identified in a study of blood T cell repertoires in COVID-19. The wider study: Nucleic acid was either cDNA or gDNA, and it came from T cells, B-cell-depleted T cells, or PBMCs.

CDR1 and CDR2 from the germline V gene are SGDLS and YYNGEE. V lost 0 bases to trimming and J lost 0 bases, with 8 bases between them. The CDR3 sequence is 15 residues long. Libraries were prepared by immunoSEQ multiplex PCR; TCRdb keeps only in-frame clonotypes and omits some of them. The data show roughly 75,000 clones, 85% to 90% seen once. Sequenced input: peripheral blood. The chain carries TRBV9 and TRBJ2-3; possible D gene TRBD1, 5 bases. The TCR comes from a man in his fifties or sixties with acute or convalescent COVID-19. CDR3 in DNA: TGTGCCAGCAGCGTAGGGACACATAGCACAGATACGCAGTATTTT. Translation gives CASSVGTHSTDTQYF.